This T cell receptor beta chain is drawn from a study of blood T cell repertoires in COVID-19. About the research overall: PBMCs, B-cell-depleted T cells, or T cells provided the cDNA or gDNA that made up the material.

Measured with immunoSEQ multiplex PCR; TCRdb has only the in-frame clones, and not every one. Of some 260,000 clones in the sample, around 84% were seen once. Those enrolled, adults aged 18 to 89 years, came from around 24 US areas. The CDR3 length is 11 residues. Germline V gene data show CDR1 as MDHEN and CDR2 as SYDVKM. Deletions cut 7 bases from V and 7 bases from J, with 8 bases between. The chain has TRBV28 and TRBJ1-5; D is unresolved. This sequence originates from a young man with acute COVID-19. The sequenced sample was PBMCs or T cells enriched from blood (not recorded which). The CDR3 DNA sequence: TGTGCCAGCACCTCGGGGCAGCCCCAGCATTTT. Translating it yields CASTSGQPQHF.